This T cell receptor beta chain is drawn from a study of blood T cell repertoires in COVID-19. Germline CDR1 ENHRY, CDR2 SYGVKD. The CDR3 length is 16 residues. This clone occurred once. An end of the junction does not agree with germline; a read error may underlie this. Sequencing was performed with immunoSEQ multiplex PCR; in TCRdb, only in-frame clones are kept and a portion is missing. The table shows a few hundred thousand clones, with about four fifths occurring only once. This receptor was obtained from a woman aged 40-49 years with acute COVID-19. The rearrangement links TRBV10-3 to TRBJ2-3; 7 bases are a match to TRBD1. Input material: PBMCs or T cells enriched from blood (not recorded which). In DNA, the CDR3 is TGTGCCATCAGTGAGTCGAAGACAGGGCACACAGTTACGCAGTATTTT. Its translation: CAISESKTGHTVTQYF.